The rows below give T cell receptor beta chains drawn from one sample of a study of blood T cell repertoires in COVID-19. Produced via immunoSEQ multiplex PCR; TCRdb's table is partial and in-frame only. The table has roughly 110,000 clones, 85% seen once; the top ten hold approximately 13%. Sequenced: peripheral blood. These TCRs come from a human donor in a cohort sampled during active COVID-19. CDR3s include the opening cysteine and the closing phenylalanine or tryptophan. D genes are given only for firm matches. Size tells how often a clone was seen (once, few, many) or the class of an expanded clone, and some rows leave it out.

>TRBJ2-1|TRBD2|TRBV10-3|.
TGTGCCATCAGCAGCGGGGGACGCCCTGAGCAGTTCTTC
CAISSGGRPEQFF
>TRBJ1-2|TRBD1|TRBV7-3|.
TGTGCCAGCAGCTTACCCGGGACAGGGGTCGTTGGCTACACCTTC
CASSLPGTGVVGYTF
>TRBJ2-1|.|TRBV2|.
TGTGCCAGCAGTGAAGGGCTCCCCCCCTACAATGAGCAGTTCTTC
CASSEGLPPYNEQFF
>TRBJ2-3|TRBD2|TRBV6-2/TRBV6-3|.
TGTGCCAGCAGTTACAACCCCCGACTAGCGGGCCCAGATACGCAGTATTTT
CASSYNPRLAGPDTQYF
>TRBJ1-1|.|TRBV30|.
TGTGCCTGGAGTACTTCGAACACTGAAGCTTTCTTT
CAWSTSNTEAFF
>TRBJ2-7|.|TRBV7-9|.
TGTGCCAGCAGCTCTCTTCGGGCCTACGAGCAGTACTTC
CASSSLRAYEQYF
>TRBJ1-1|.|TRBV6-5|once
TGTGCCAGCAAACTGAGAGGGGGTAGTAACACTGAAGCTTTCTTT
CASKLRGGSNTEAFF
>TRBJ2-1|.|TRBV25-1|once
TGTGCCAGCAGTGGACGGACACCTCACTACAATGAGCAGTTCTTC
CASSGRTPHYNEQFF
>TRBJ2-1|TRBD2|TRBV14|.
TGTGCCAGCAGCACCAGGACTAGCGGGGGGGCCGGTGAGCAGTTCTTC
CASSTRTSGGAGEQFF
>TRBJ2-7|.|TRBV13|.
TGTGCCAGCAGCCCCCGACAGGCATCCTACGAGCAGTACTTC
CASSPRQASYEQYF
>TRBJ2-3|TRBD1|TRBV11-2|.
TGTGCCAGCAGCTCGGGTCCGGGACAGGGAGATACGCAGTATTTT
CASSSGPGQGDTQYF
>TRBJ1-4|.|TRBV9|.
TGTGCCAGCAGCGTGAGGGCAACTAATGAAAAACTGTTTTTT
CASSVRATNEKLFF
>TRBJ1-5|.|TRBV4-3|few
TGCGCCAGCAGCCAAGAAAAGGAGTTTAGCAATCAGCCCCAGCATTTT
CASSQEKEFSNQPQHF
>TRBJ1-5|TRBD1|TRBV3-1/TRBV3-2|many
TGTGCCAGCAGCCAAGATCTCCCGACAGGGGGAATGAGCAATCAGCCCCAGCATTTT
CASSQDLPTGGMSNQPQHF
>TRBJ2-5|TRBD2|TRBV28|.
TGTGCCAGCAGTCCCGCCAGATCTAGCGGGGGGGCCCTTGAGACCCAGTACTTC
CASSPARSSGGALETQYF
>TRBJ1-4|.|TRBV10-3|.
TGTGCCATCAGCAGGGATATCGGGGAAAAACTGTTTTTT
CAISRDIGEKLFF
>TRBJ1-2|TRBD1|TRBV28|.
TGTGCCAGCAGTATTGACAGGGTGCGTGGCTACACCTTC
CASSIDRVRGYTF
>TRBJ1-1|TRBD1|TRBV11-3|.
TGTGCCAGCAGCCTGGGACAGAGGGACACTGAAGCTTTCTTT
CASSLGQRDTEAFF